This TCR beta chain was profiled in a study of Graves' ophthalmopathy and Graves' hyperthyroidism. Many counts were recorded for this clonotype. Beta-chain TCR CDR3 regions were amplified from RNA transcripts. Amplification began with first-round RT-PCR using HTBI primers, then second-round multiplex PCR was performed. TCRdb analysed the multiplex PCR reads with MiXCR anew, one entry per CDR3 protein. Among more than 300,000 distinct CDR3 sequences listed, about 17% were seen once. Sequencing used peripheral blood. The clonotype originates from an adult woman with stable Graves' hyperthyroidism.

The CDR3 DNA reads as TGTGCCAGCTACCCCAACGAGCAGTACTTC. Its protein product is CASYPNEQYF. This chain connects TRBV27 to TRBJ2-7, with unresolved D. This CDR3 has 10 residues. CDR1 and CDR2 from the germline V gene are MNHEY and SMNVEV (reference sequence). V was pared by 8 bases and J by 5 bases, with 7 bases between.